This T cell receptor beta chain was obtained from a study of blood T cell repertoires in COVID-19. Across the study: Both acute and convalescent COVID-19 samples were obtained from the United States, Italy and Spain. T cells, B-cell-depleted T cells, or PBMCs supplied cDNA or gDNA.

Original handling: From reference gene primer amplification, estimates of nucleated cell counts were derived. The data were produced by immunoSEQ multiplex PCR, yet TCRdb's version contains in-frame clones alone and is incomplete. That table is the source of V, J and clone size, and D and trimming were worked out from the DNA. The sample carries roughly 56,000 clones, around 86% recorded once. The J segment lost 6 bases and the V segment lost 4 bases, leaving 8 bases of the junction unmatched. This CDR3 spans 16 amino acids. Per germline, CDR1 LGHNA and CDR2 YNFKEQ. The rearrangement uses TRBV4-2 and TRBJ2-1; 11 positions agree with TRBD2. The origin of this receptor is a human donor in a cohort sampled during active COVID-19. The specimen was peripheral blood. The CDR3 region is CASSPTSGISINEQFF. The CDR3 DNA is TGTGCCAGCAGCCCGACTAGCGGGATTTCAATCAATGAGCAGTTCTTC.